This TCR beta chain was observed in a study of Ad26.COV2.S vaccination and SARS-CoV-2 variants. Study summary: Of the COV1001 trial arms, the Ad26.COV2.S arm included the donor.

V shed 4 bases, J shed 2 bases, and the junction held 8 bases outside the gene matches. The CDR3 is 15 amino acids. CDR1 MNHEY and CDR2 SMNVEV come from the germline V gene (reference sequence). Some clones are missing from TCRdb's copy, which holds only in-frame ones; the method was immunoSEQ multiplex PCR. The sample has over 350,000 clones; approximately 91% are singletons. Treatment reported: about 20 received Ad26.COV2.S at low or high dose, single or two shots; roughly 5 received placebo; per-sample allocation not given. At day 63 after the first vaccine or placebo injection, samples were drawn.

The material was peripheral blood, obtained in a trial of Ad26.COV2.S vaccine versus placebo. The sequence came from a person between 18 and 65 years old who received the Ad26.COV2.S COVID-19 vaccine or a placebo. This sequence joins TRBV27 and TRBJ2-7, with 7 bases that match TRBD1. Here the CDR3 DNA reads TGTGCCAGCAGTTCGTCCGGGACAGCTCCCTACGAGCAGTACTTC. Protein: CASSSSGTAPYEQYF.